The T cell receptor beta chain under discussion was sequenced for a study of T cells in Graves' hyperthyroidism and ophthalmopathy. At least ten counts were recorded for this clonotype. There were TCR beta CDR3 regions amplified from RNA transcripts. First-round RT-PCR with HTBI primers amplified the TCR CDR3 region. TCRdb re-analysed the multiplex PCR reads in MiXCR, keeping a single row per CDR3 protein. The top ten hold around 3.5% of the sample, which has about 600,000 distinct CDR3 sequences, approximately 15% seen once. Per the germline V gene, CDR1 is DFQATT and CDR2 is SNEGSKA (reference sequence). Trimming shortened V by 7 bases and J by 2 bases, and 14 bases separated the two germline ends. The CDR3 runs 13 residues.

This receptor was identified in a woman in her forties with Graves' ophthalmopathy. The chain joins TRBV20-1 to TRBJ1-1; D remains unclear. Sequenced sample: blood. The CDR3 loop is CSGREDSNTEAFF. CDR3 coding DNA: TGCAGTGGGAGGGAAGATTCTAACACTGAAGCTTTCTTT.